These T cell receptor beta chains were read from a single sample in a study of siplizumab effects on memory and regulatory T cells. Only in-frame clones appear in the TCRdb table, and some are missing; sequencing was by immunoSEQ multiplex PCR. Of fewer than 8,000 clones listed, about 60% are singletons. The source material was effector memory CD8+ T cells sorted from blood. All receptors derive from a human donor in good health. Both conserved end residues are part of each CDR3. The D gene is left open where the match is weak. The size entry is marked missing in some rows and otherwise reads once, few, many or a size class.

abundance,j_gene,d_gene,v_gene,CDR3nt,CDR3aa
NA,TRBJ1-4,NA,TRBV6-6,TGTGCCAGCAGTTACTCGGCCGGGACTGTGAATGAAAAACTGTTTTTT,CASSYSAGTVNEKLFF
NA,TRBJ2-3,NA,TRBV6-6,TGTGCCAGCAGTTACGCCAACACAGATACGCAGTATTTT,CASSYANTDTQYF
NA,TRBJ2-6,NA,TRBV6-1,TGTGCCACCCACCCACAGAGCTCTGGGGCCAACGTCCTGACTTTC,CATHPQSSGANVLTF
NA,TRBJ2-7,TRBD1,TRBV6-1,TGTGCCAGCAGTGAGCAAACAGGGGGCGCGTACGAGCAGTACTTC,CASSEQTGGAYEQYF
NA,TRBJ2-1,NA,TRBV2,TGTGCCAGCGCGATGTTGACGGAGCAGTTCTTC,CASAMLTEQFF
NA,TRBJ1-2,NA,TRBV18,TGTGCCAGCTCACTCGTAGGGACCGAGTTAGATGGCTACACCTTC,CASSLVGTELDGYTF
large,TRBJ2-2,NA,TRBV5-1,TGCGCCAGCAGCTTTACCCCCGACACCGGGGAGCTGTTTTTT,CASSFTPDTGELFF
NA,TRBJ1-4,TRBD1,TRBV19,TGTGCCAGTAGTAGCATTGGACAGGTTTCTGAAAAACTGTTTTTT,CASSSIGQVSEKLFF
medium-sized,TRBJ2-7,TRBD1,TRBV10-3,TGTGCCATCAGTGAAGGACAGGAGCCCTACGAGCAGTACTTC,CAISEGQEPYEQYF
few,TRBJ2-3,TRBD2,TRBV6-4,TGTGCCAGCAGCCCTAGCGGGGGGGCCACAGATACGCAGTATTTT,CASSPSGGATDTQYF
once,TRBJ1-2,TRBD1,TRBV6-1,TGTGCCAGCAGTGAGGAGGCAGGGGGAAACTACTATGGCTACACCTTC,CASSEEAGGNYYGYTF
few,TRBJ1-1,NA,TRBV6-4,TGTGCCAGCACTAAGACAGAGAACACTGAAGCTTTCTTT,CASTKTENTEAFF
NA,TRBJ2-2,NA,TRBV4-2,TGTGCCAGCACCGGAGTGGGGCGAGGGACCGGGGAGCTGTTTTTT,CASTGVGRGTGELFF
NA,TRBJ2-7,NA,TRBV5-5,TGTGCCAGCAGCTTGGCCCAGAGCTCCTACGAGCAGTACTTC,CASSLAQSSYEQYF
NA,TRBJ1-1,TRBD1,TRBV2,TGTGCCAGCAGGGGAGGGGGCCGGACTGAAGCTTTCTTT,CASRGGGRTEAFF
NA,TRBJ2-7,NA,TRBV6-5,TGTGCCAGCAGTTACTCGAACTCAGGGGACGAGCAGTACTTC,CASSYSNSGDEQYF
medium-sized,TRBJ2-2,NA,TRBV15,TGTGCCACCAGCAGAGGGGGGAGTGACACCGGGGAGCTGTTTTTT,CATSRGGSDTGELFF
few,TRBJ1-5,NA,TRBV28,TGTGCCAGCAGTCCAGGGGACCAGCCCCAGCATTTT,CASSPGDQPQHF
NA,TRBJ1-2,TRBD1,TRBV4-1,TGCGCCAGCAGCCATCCAGGGGGGGGCGACTATGGCTACACCTTC,CASSHPGGGDYGYTF
large,TRBJ1-5,NA,TRBV6-5,TGTGCCAACCTACATCAGCCCCAGCATTTT,CANLHQPQHF
NA,TRBJ2-3,TRBD2,TRBV7-2,TGTGCCAGCAGCTCCCTTAGCGGGGCGTACACAGATACGCAGTATTTT,CASSSLSGAYTDTQYF
NA,TRBJ1-2,TRBD1,TRBV6-4,TGTGCCAGCAGTTCCGGGACAGGGGATGACACGGATGGCTACACCTTC,CASSSGTGDDTDGYTF
NA,TRBJ2-7,NA,TRBV30,TGTGCCTGGATGACAGGTTCCGAGCAGTACTTC,CAWMTGSEQYF
NA,TRBJ2-3,NA,TRBV6-4,TGTGCCAGCAGTACAGCGGAGACAGATACGCAGTATTTT,CASSTAETDTQYF
NA,TRBJ2-5,NA,TRBV27,TGTGCCAGCAGTTTTTTGGGCAGCCAAGAGACCCAGTACTTC,CASSFLGSQETQYF
NA,TRBJ2-7,NA,TRBV9,TGTGCCAGCAGCGTAGAACCGGGGCACGAGCAGTACTTC,CASSVEPGHEQYF
NA,TRBJ2-1,NA,TRBV10-1,TGCGCCAGCAGTGGGAGGGGGCTCTCGGGGAATGAGCAGTTCTTC,CASSGRGLSGNEQFF
NA,TRBJ1-2,NA,TRBV9,TGTGCCAGCAGCGTGTACAGGGAACACACCTTC,CASSVYREHTF
NA,TRBJ1-4,TRBD1,TRBV5-7,TGTGCCAGCAGCTGGGGGGACAGGAGAGGGACTAATGAAAAACTGTTTTTT,CASSWGDRRGTNEKLFF
NA,TRBJ1-5,NA,TRBV19,TGTGCCAGTACCCCAGGTGCAAGCAATCAGCCCCAGCATTTT,CASTPGASNQPQHF
NA,TRBJ1-2,TRBD1,TRBV2,TGTGCCAGCAGTGAAAGGAGGGGGACAGTAATGGATGGCTACACCTTC,CASSERRGTVMDGYTF
once,TRBJ2-7,NA,TRBV12-5,TGTGCTAGTGGACTAGACCCCCCCTACGAGCAGTACTTC,CASGLDPPYEQYF
NA,TRBJ2-2,NA,TRBV6-4,TGTGCCAGCAGTGACTCGTCAGGGACTACCGGGGAGCTGTTTTTT,CASSDSSGTTGELFF
NA,TRBJ1-2,NA,TRBV9,TGTGCCAGCAGCGTCGGGGGGGACTATGGCTACACCTTC,CASSVGGDYGYTF
NA,TRBJ2-3,NA,TRBV6-4,TGTGCCAGCAGTGGGAGTAGCACAGATACGCAGTATTTT,CASSGSSTDTQYF
few,TRBJ1-5,NA,TRBV6-4,TGTGCCAGCAGTTTGGGTAGCAATCAGCCCCAGCATTTT,CASSLGSNQPQHF
NA,TRBJ2-7,TRBD2,TRBV10-1,TGCGCCAGCAGTGAAGAAGCTAGCGGCAGTTACGAGCAGTACTTC,CASSEEASGSYEQYF
NA,TRBJ2-7,NA,TRBV5-1,TGCGCCAGCAGACGGGGGATCAACGAGCAGTACTTC,CASRRGINEQYF
few,TRBJ1-1,NA,TRBV6-6,TGTGCCAGCAGCCCCTGGGTCGGATCGAACACTGAAGCTTTCTTT,CASSPWVGSNTEAFF
NA,TRBJ2-3,NA,TRBV15,TGTGCCACCAGCCCTACTAGAGGGGGGTCAGATACGCAGTATTTT,CATSPTRGGSDTQYF
NA,TRBJ2-3,TRBD2,TRBV9,TGTGCCAGCAGCGTATCTGGGCGGGGGGTGACAGATACGCAGTATTTT,CASSVSGRGVTDTQYF
NA,TRBJ1-2,NA,TRBV5-4,TGTGCCAGCAGCGTGGACGGGGGGGGCGGCTATGGCTACACCTTC,CASSVDGGGGYGYTF
once,TRBJ2-3,TRBD1,TRBV18,TGTGCCAGCTCACCACCACAGGGGAGAACAGATACGCAGTATTTT,CASSPPQGRTDTQYF
few,TRBJ1-2,NA,TRBV9,TGTGCCAGCAGCGTGAGCAAGGGAATGCATGATGGCTACACCTTC,CASSVSKGMHDGYTF
NA,TRBJ1-1,TRBD1,TRBV27,TGTGCCAGCAGTTCCGGACAGGTGAACACTGAAGCTTTCTTT,CASSSGQVNTEAFF